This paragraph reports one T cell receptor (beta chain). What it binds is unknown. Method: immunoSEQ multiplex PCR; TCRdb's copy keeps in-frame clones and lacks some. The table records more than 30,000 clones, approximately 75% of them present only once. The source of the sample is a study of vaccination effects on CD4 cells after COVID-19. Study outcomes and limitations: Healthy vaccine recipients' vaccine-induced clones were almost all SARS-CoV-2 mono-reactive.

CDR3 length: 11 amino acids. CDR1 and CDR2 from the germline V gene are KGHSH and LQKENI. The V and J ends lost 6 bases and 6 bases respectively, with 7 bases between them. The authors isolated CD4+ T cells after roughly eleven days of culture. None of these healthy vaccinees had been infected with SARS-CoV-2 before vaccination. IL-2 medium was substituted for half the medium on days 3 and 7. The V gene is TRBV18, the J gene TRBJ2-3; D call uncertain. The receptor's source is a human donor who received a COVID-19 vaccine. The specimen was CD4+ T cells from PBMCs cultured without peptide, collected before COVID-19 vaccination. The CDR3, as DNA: TGTGCCAGCTCCCTTTCCGATACGCAGTATTTT. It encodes CASSLSDTQYF.